This T cell receptor (beta chain) was sequenced for a study of blood T cell repertoires in COVID-19. Study summary: T cells, B-cell-depleted T cells, or PBMCs supplied cDNA or gDNA.

Assay: immunoSEQ multiplex PCR; the TCRdb copy retains only in-frame clones and omits some. This table holds a few hundred thousand clones, around 84% found once. Trimming stripped 0 bases from V and 1 base from J, with 4 bases between. The CDR3 is 13 residues long. Germline lookup yields CDR1 SGDLS and CDR2 YYNGEE. The chain has TRBV9 and TRBJ1-1; D is uncertain. The receptor was isolated from a middle-aged man who had recovered from COVID-19. Source material: peripheral blood. CDR3 sequence reads: CASSVAWNTEAFF. CDR3 DNA sequence: TGTGCCAGCAGCGTAGCTTGGAACACTGAAGCTTTCTTT.